This T cell receptor (beta chain) was found in a study of beta chain features in type 1 diabetes. Study in general: Analysis included 107,917,701 sorted cells drawn from all samples.

The germline V gene has CDR1 KGHSH and CDR2 LQKENI. This CDR3 spans 14 amino acids. V dropped 6 bases and J dropped 1 base, with 9 bases sitting between them. As regards this clone: Its antigen is still unknown.

The isolated RNA, all of it, was reverse transcribed, so expressed TCRB transcripts were what got sequenced. Libraries were prepared by immunoSEQ multiplex PCR; TCRdb keeps only in-frame clonotypes and omits some of them. The sample has 65,000 to 100,000 clones, under 35% seen once; the top ten hold approximately 0.46%. Findings and limits, study-wide: cDNA sequencing could over-represent cells with high TCR expression. Fewer junction insertions and more nucleotide deletions appeared in type 1 diabetes patients.

This TCR was sampled from a woman under 30 in good health. The sample was stem cell memory CD4+ T cells from blood. The V and J genes are TRBV18 and TRBJ2-2; perhaps TRBD2 as D (6 bases). CDR3 in DNA: TGTGCCAGCTCCGGGACTGTGAACACCGGGGAGCTGTTTTTT. Translation gives CASSGTVNTGELFF. Combining the CDR3 with reference TRBV18 and TRBJ2-2 gives the whole variable domain NAGVMQNPRHLVRRRGQEARLRCSPMKGHSHVYWYRQLPEEGLKFMVYLQKENIIDESGMPKERFSAEFPKEGPSILRIQQVVRGDSAAYFCASSGTVNTGELFFGEGSRLTVL.